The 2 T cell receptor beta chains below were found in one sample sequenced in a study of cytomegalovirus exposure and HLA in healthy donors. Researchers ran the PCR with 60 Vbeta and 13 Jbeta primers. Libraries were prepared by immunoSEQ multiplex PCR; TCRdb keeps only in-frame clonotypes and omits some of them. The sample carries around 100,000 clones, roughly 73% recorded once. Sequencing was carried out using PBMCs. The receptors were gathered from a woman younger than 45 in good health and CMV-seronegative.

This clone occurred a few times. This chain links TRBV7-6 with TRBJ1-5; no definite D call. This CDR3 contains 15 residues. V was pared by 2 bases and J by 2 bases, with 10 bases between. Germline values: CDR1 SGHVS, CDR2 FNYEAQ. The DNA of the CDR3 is TGTGCCAGCAGCTTATCGCCATCGGGCAATCAGCCCCAGCATTTT. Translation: CASSLSPSGNQPQHF.

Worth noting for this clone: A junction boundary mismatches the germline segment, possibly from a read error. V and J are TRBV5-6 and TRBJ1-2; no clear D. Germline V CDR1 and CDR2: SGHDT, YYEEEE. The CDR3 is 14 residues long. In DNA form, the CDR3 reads TGTGCCAGCAGCCCCGCCGACGGCAACTATGGCTACCCCTTC. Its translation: CASSPADGNYGYPF. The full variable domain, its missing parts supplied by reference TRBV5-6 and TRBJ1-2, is DAGVTQSPTHLIKTRGQQVTLRCSPKSGHDTVSWYQQALGQGPQFIFQYYEEEERQRGNFPDRFSGHQFPNYSSELNVNALLLGDSALYLCASSPADGNYGYPFGSGTRLTVV.